The 18 T cell receptor beta chains below all came from one sample that was sequenced in a study of T-cell reconstitution after alpha-beta-depleted transplantation in children. Unique molecular identifiers tagged the TCRbeta library. From the PCR reads, TCRdb called clonotypes with MiXCR, one entry per CDR3 protein. Of under 450,000 distinct CDR3 sequences listed, about 16% are singletons. Sequencing was performed on PBMCs, mostly from graft donor cells, taken 360 days after TCRalphabeta/CD19-depleted stem cell transplant. Source of these receptors: a boy in the first two years of life who had a stem cell transplant for Wiskott-Aldrich syndrome, so the T cells may come from the graft donor.

The chain recombines TRBV29-1 with TRBJ2-1; D gene ambiguous. CDR1 is SQVTM and CDR2 is ANQGSEA in the germline V gene. The length of the CDR3 is 11 residues. Trimming removed 4 bases at V and 8 bases at J, with 9 bases between. The DNA of the CDR3 is TGCAGCGTTGTCTGGTTCGATGAGCAGTTCTTC. Translation: CSVVWFDEQFF.

The chain joins TRBV5-6 to TRBJ2-1; D ambiguous. V was cut by 3 bases and J by 0 bases, with 13 bases left in between. This CDR3 region has 16 residues. CDR1 and CDR2 from the germline V gene are SGHDT and YYEEEE. CDR3 region: CASSSVQQFSYNEQFF. Written as DNA, the CDR3 is TGTGCCAGCAGCTCCGTACAGCAGTTCTCCTACAATGAGCAGTTCTTC.

The J gene is TRBJ1-1, the V gene TRBV6-5, with TRBD1 identical over 10 bases. The trim removed 2 bases at V and 9 bases at J, leaving 6 bases unmatched. Germline lookup yields CDR1 MNHEY and CDR2 SVGAGI. This CDR3 region has 14 residues. The CDR3 sequence is CASSYTTGGGKAFF. DNA of the CDR3: TGTGCCAGCAGTTACACGACAGGGGGCGGAAAAGCTTTCTTT.

This chain uses TRBV7-2 with TRBJ2-3; D remains ambiguous. Germline V gene lookup returns CDR1 SGHTA and CDR2 FQGNSA. V lost 1 base, J lost 5 bases, and 13 bases lay in between. The CDR3 has 15 amino acids. The CDR3 protein is CASSLDAERVDTQYF. The CDR3 nucleotides read TGTGCCAGCAGCTTAGACGCGGAGAGAGTAGATACGCAGTATTTT. Combining the CDR3 with reference TRBV7-2 and TRBJ2-3 gives the whole variable domain GAGVSQSPSNKVTEKGKDVELRCDPISGHTALYWYRQSLGQGLEFLIYFQGNSAPDKSGLPSDRFSAERTGGSVSTLTIQRTQQEDSAVYLCASSLDAERVDTQYFGPGTRLTVL.

This clonotype showed up just a few times. This chain links TRBV20-1 with TRBJ2-1; D is unresolved. V shed 1 base and J shed 0 bases, with 16 bases lying between them. This CDR3 is 17 amino acids long. Germline CDR1 reads DFQATT; CDR2 reads SNEGSKA (reference sequence). The CDR3, as DNA: TGCAGTGCTAGAGTTTTTGCGGCTCGTACCTCCTACAATGAGCAGTTCTTC. Protein sequence: CSARVFAARTSYNEQFF.

This clonotype came up a few times. This chain uses TRBV20-1 with TRBJ2-3; weak D call: TRBD1 (5 bases). The CDR3 runs to 12 residues. V lost 3 bases to trimming and J lost 4 bases, with 8 bases between them. The germline CDR1 and CDR2 sequences are DFQATT and SNEGSKA (reference sequence). DNA for the CDR3: TGCAGTGCTAGGGGGCTCGCAGATACGCAGTATTTT. It yields the protein CSARGLADTQYF.

This chain joins TRBV18 and TRBJ2-1; 8 bases agree with TRBD2. With 2 bases clipped from V and 7 bases from J, the junction kept 10 bases outside the gene matches. The CDR3 is 16 residues long. Germline V gives CDR1 KGHSH, CDR2 LQKENI. The CDR3 DNA follows: TGTGCCAGCTCACCATATACGGGAGGGCCAAGGAATGAGCAGTTCTTC. It is translated as CASSPYTGGPRNEQFF.

This clonotype has only a few counts. The chain joins TRBV10-3 to TRBJ2-7; 7 bases are shared with TRBD2. The CDR3 consists of 15 residues. The junction had 12 bases not matched to a gene; V was cut back by 8 bases and J by 2 bases. The germline V gene encodes CDR1 ENHRY and CDR2 SYGVKD. The CDR3 reads CAIGDIRGGPYEQYF. The CDR3 DNA reads TGTGCCATCGGAGATATTCGCGGGGGTCCCTACGAGCAGTACTTC.

This clonotype was detected only a few times. The chain carries TRBV4-1 and TRBJ1-4, with 9 bases that match TRBD1. The CDR3 covers 16 residues. The germline V gene encodes CDR1 MGHRA and CDR2 YSYEKL. J was trimmed by 8 bases and V by 1 base; bases with no gene match: 8. DNA of the CDR3: TGCGCCAGCAGCCAAGCTTGGACAGGGGATTACGAAAAACTGTTTTTT. This gives the protein CASSQAWTGDYEKLFF.

The chain is built from TRBV12-3 or TRBV12-4 and TRBJ2-1, with 10 bases aligning to TRBD2. V lost 10 bases to trimming and J lost 8 bases; unmatched junction nucleotides: 8. This CDR3 has 13 amino acids. The CDR3 region has the DNA TGTGCCACCCTAGCGGGAGTGGGTTATGAGCAGTTCTTC. Its protein is CATLAGVGYEQFF.

The rearrangement links TRBV5-1 to TRBJ2-7; TRBD1 matches at 9 bases. CDR1 and CDR2 from the germline V gene are SGHRS and YFSETQ. CDR3 size: 16 residues. After removal of 4 bases from V and 3 bases from J, the junction contained 11 bases not matched to a gene. DNA of the CDR3: TGCGCCAGCAGCCCCTCCGGGACAGGGCTCCTCTACGAGCAGTACTTC. It is translated as CASSPSGTGLLYEQYF.

This chain connects TRBV5-5 to TRBJ1-6, with D perhaps matching TRBD1 (5 bases). The CDR3 spans 14 residues. CDR1 is SGHKS, CDR2 YYEKEE, per germline (reference sequence). V lost 4 bases to trimming and J lost 8 bases, with 13 bases between them. The CDR3 DNA follows: TGTGCCAGCAGCCTTCTCCCGGGGGATTCACCCCTCCACTTT. It specifies CASSLLPGDSPLHF.

The chain carries TRBV29-1 and TRBJ1-1; 8 positions match TRBD1. With V trimmed by 6 bases and J by 6 bases, 6 bases remained unmatched. Germline V lookup: CDR1 SQVTM, CDR2 ANQGSEA. The CDR3 has 12 residues. Written as DNA, the CDR3 is TGCAGCGTGTACCAGGGGGCGTCTGAAGCTTTCTTT. It specifies CSVYQGASEAFF.

Sample share makes this clonotype medium-sized. The genes are TRBV20-1 and TRBJ2-3; 11 bases agree with TRBD2. The CDR3 spans 16 residues. V was pared by 0 bases and J by 5 bases, with 7 bases of the junction left unmatched. Germline values: CDR1 DFQATT, CDR2 SNEGSKA (reference sequence). The CDR3 nucleotides read TGCAGTGCTAGAGAGGGAACTAGCGGGGGTCTAGATACGCAGTATTTT. Its protein product is CSAREGTSGGLDTQYF.

This clonotype appeared a few times. The rearrangement joins TRBV7-9 to TRBJ1-2, with D unresolved. CDR1 is SEHNR and CDR2 is FQNEAQ in the germline V gene (reference sequence). The CDR3 has 12 amino acids. The V gene lost 10 bases and the J gene lost 8 bases, with 17 bases spanning the gap. The CDR3, as DNA: TGTGCCACACCCGACGGTCTCTGGGGCTACACCTTC. Protein sequence: CATPDGLWGYTF.

The chain carries TRBV5-1 and TRBJ2-7; D is undetermined. Germline CDR1 reads SGHRS; CDR2 reads YFSETQ. The CDR3 is 13 residues long. Trimming removed 4 bases at V and 3 bases at J, with 11 bases between. The CDR3 DNA sequence: TGCGCCAGCAGCCCGCTCTCCGTCTACGAGCAGTACTTC. Its translation is CASSPLSVYEQYF.

This clonotype was detected a few times. This chain uses TRBV5-5 with TRBJ2-1; a possible D gene is TRBD1 (6 bases). Trimming removed 4 bases at V and 0 bases at J, with 17 bases between. The V gene's germline CDR1 is SGHKS and CDR2 YYEKEE (reference sequence). The CDR3 is 17 residues long. The CDR3 DNA reads as TGTGCCAGCAGCCCCAAACAGGGACGTTACTCCTACAATGAGCAGTTCTTC. It translates to CASSPKQGRYSYNEQFF.

This clonotype has just a few counts. This CDR3 is CSVTGPSTDTQYF. The CDR3 bases are TGCAGCGTAACCGGGCCCAGCACAGATACGCAGTATTTT. The chain links TRBV29-1 to TRBJ2-3; D is uncertain. V was pared by 6 bases and J by 0 bases, with 10 bases between. The V gene's germline CDR1 is SQVTM and CDR2 ANQGSEA. This CDR3 region has 13 residues.